This T cell receptor (beta chain) was sequenced during a study of graft-versus-host responses after intestinal transplantation. Across the study: Tacrolimus plus steroids were given to all recipients for approximately three years, preceded by anti-thymocyte globulin induction. Overall study findings and caveats: Early post-transplant HvG declines tracked with peak circulating GvH clone levels. High graft-versus-host to host-versus-graft clonal ratios were found in allografts of patients who had graft-donor T cell macrochimerism.

This CDR3 contains 15 residues. The V gene's germline CDR1 is SEHNR and CDR2 FQNEAQ (reference sequence). The germline V and J ends were trimmed by 4 bases and 3 bases, with 16 bases remaining between them. Produced via immunoSEQ multiplex PCR; TCRdb's table is partial and in-frame only. The sample shows about 110,000 clones, 90% to 95% of them seen only once. On this clone: What it recognizes is unknown.

This chain connects TRBV7-9 to TRBJ2-7; D unclear. This TCR was recovered from a human donor who received an intestinal transplant. Sequences were derived from unstimulated CD8+ T cells sorted from spleen or lymph node cells, sampled before intestinal transplant. The CDR3 DNA sequence: TGTGCCAGCAGCTCGGAACTGGCCCGGAACTACGAGCAGTACTTC. Translation: CASSSELARNYEQYF. The entire variable domain, with the rest obtained from reference TRBV7-9 and TRBJ2-7, is as follows: DTGVSQNPRHKITKRGQNVTFRCDPISEHNRLYWYRQTLGQGPEFLTYFQNEAQLEKSRLLSDRFSAERPKGSFSTLEIQRTEQGDSAMYLCASSSELARNYEQYFGPGTRLTVT.